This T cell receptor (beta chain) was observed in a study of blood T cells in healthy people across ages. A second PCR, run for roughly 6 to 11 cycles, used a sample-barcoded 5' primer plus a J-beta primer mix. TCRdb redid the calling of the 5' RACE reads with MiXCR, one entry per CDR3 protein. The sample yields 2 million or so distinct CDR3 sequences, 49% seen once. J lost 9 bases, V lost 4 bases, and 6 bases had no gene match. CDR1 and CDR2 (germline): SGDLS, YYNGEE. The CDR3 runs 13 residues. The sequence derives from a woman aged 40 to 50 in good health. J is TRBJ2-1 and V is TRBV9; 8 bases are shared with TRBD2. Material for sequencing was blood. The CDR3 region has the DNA TGTGCCAGCAGCACCTCGGGGGGGAGTGAGCAGTTCTTC. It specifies CASSTSGGSEQFF.